Listed below are T cell receptor beta chains from one sample, sequenced in a study of T cell repertoires in cytomegalovirus infection. TCRdb reprocessed the reads via MiXCR and lists one record per CDR3 protein. This table holds 110,000 or so distinct CDR3 sequences, 30% to 35% found once. Their cognate antigens are unknown. Sequenced here: CD8+ T cells from cultured PBMCs, sampled from culture after CMV antigen stimulation. These receptors were collected from a human donor in good health (CMV status not recorded). Some clones in this sample may be carry-over from other donors' samples. Each CDR3 is given with its conserved first and last residue. Each record gives: V gene, J gene, D gene, clone size, CDR3 DNA, CDR3 protein. The D gene is left open where the match is weak. Only part of the rows carry a size: once, few, many, or a class if the clone is expanded.

>TRBV29-1|TRBJ2-1|NA|NA
TGCAGCGTTGAGGCGGAAGACCGAAGCTCCTACAATGAGCAGTTCTTC
CSVEAEDRSSYNEQFF
>TRBV9|TRBJ2-1|TRBD2|medium-sized
TGTGCCAGCAGCGTAGGGCCTAGCGGGGATTCCTACAATGAGCAGTTCTTC
CASSVGPSGDSYNEQFF
>TRBV5-4|TRBJ2-3|NA|few
TGTGCCAGCAGCCTACCCACGTCGGCGGAAGATACGCAGTATTTT
CASSLPTSAEDTQYF
>TRBV4-1|TRBJ2-1|NA|few
TGCGCCAGCAGCCAAGATCCCGGTCCCAATGAGCAGTTCTTC
CASSQDPGPNEQFF
>TRBV7-9|TRBJ2-1|NA|NA
TGTGCCAGCAGCCCAGATAGTGATGAGCAGTTCTTC
CASSPDSDEQFF
>TRBV9|TRBJ2-1|TRBD1|NA
TGTGCCAGCAGCGTAGGCGACAGGGGACCCGAATCCTACAATGAGCAGTTCTTC
CASSVGDRGPESYNEQFF
>TRBV27|TRBJ1-4|NA|NA
TGTGCCAGCAGTCCTGACCCCGAGACAGTCCACTACGCAACTAATGAAAAACTGTTTTTT
CASSPDPETVHYATNEKLFF
>TRBV5-1|TRBJ1-1|TRBD1|few
TGCGCCAGCAGCCGACTCTCGACAGGGGAAGCTTTCTTT
CASSRLSTGEAFF
>TRBV11-2|TRBJ1-1|NA|NA
TGTGCCAGCAGTTCCCCTATCCTGGAAGCTTTCTTT
CASSSPILEAFF
>TRBV7-2|TRBJ1-4|NA|many
TGTGCCAGCAGCTTAGCCGGGGCTCGCGGTGAAAAACTGTTTTTT
CASSLAGARGEKLFF
>TRBV7-8|TRBJ2-7|NA|NA
TGTGCCAGCAGCCCAGGGTTACCCCCCGAGCAGTACTTC
CASSPGLPPEQYF
>TRBV19|TRBJ1-2|NA|NA
TGTGCCAGTAGTATAGGACCTCCCAATAACTATGGCTACACCTTC
CASSIGPPNNYGYTF
>TRBV11-2|TRBJ2-3|NA|many
TGTGCCAGCAGCACCCCCAGGGGTACGCAGTATTTT
CASSTPRGTQYF
>TRBV27|TRBJ2-3|TRBD2|many
TGTGCCAGCAGTTTATTAAGGCTAGCGGGGGGGGCCGGGTTAAAAGATACGCAGTATTTT
CASSLLRLAGGAGLKDTQYF
>TRBV6-6|TRBJ1-2|NA|NA
TGTGCCAGCACCTCGGGGGCATCGGGCTATGGCTACACCTTC
CASTSGASGYGYTF
>TRBV12-3/TRBV12-4|TRBJ2-7|TRBD1|NA
TGTGCCAGCAGGGTAGACAGGGGGCGTCGGGTCTACGAGCAGTACTTC
CASRVDRGRRVYEQYF
>TRBV6-5|TRBJ2-2|NA|NA
TGTGCCAGCAGCCCAACAGGGACCAACACCGGGGAGCTGTTTTTT
CASSPTGTNTGELFF
>TRBV7-8|TRBJ2-5|TRBD2|few
TGTGCCAGCAGCTTATGGGGACTAGCGGGGGGGTGGCAAGAGACCCAGTACTTC
CASSLWGLAGGWQETQYF
>TRBV4-2|TRBJ2-6|NA|few
TGTGCCAGCAGCGCACAGGGGACTAACTCTGGGGCCAACGTCCTGACTTTC
CASSAQGTNSGANVLTF
>TRBV6-4|TRBJ2-1|NA|NA
TGTGCCAGCAGTGACTCGAGACCGCTTACCTACAATGAGCAGCTCTTC
CASSDSRPLTYNEQLF
>TRBV19|TRBJ1-1|TRBD1|NA
TGTGCCAGTAGTGGGGGACAGATGAACACTGAAGCTTTCTTT
CASSGGQMNTEAFF
>TRBV12-5|TRBJ2-1|NA|once
TGTGCTAGTGGTTTACCAGGTCCGTACAATGAGCAGTTCTTC
CASGLPGPYNEQFF
>TRBV24-1|TRBJ2-2|NA|NA
TGTGCCACCAGTGATTCGGCCTATCAGGACGGGGAGCTGTTTTTT
CATSDSAYQDGELFF
>TRBV2|TRBJ2-5|NA|NA
TGTGCCAGCAGTATCCGAGAGACCCAGTACTTC
CASSIRETQYF
>TRBV4-2|TRBJ2-3|NA|NA
TGTGCCAGCAGCCAAGATTGGGCGGGGCGCACAGATACGCAGTATTTT
CASSQDWAGRTDTQYF
>TRBV7-9|TRBJ2-7|NA|NA
TGTGCCAGCTCGGACCAGGGAGTTAACTACGAGCAGTACTTC
CASSDQGVNYEQYF
>TRBV6-5|TRBJ2-5|TRBD1|NA
TGTGCCAGCAGTTACGGCGCGACAGGGGCGGAGACCCAGTACTTC
CASSYGATGAETQYF
>TRBV4-1|TRBJ2-5|TRBD1|many
TGCGCCAGCAGCGAGCGACAGGGGGACATGGAGACCCAGTACTTC
CASSERQGDMETQYF
>TRBV6-1|TRBJ1-2|NA|NA
TGTGCCAGCAGTGAACTTCTTGTGGGGGATGGCTACACCTTC
CASSELLVGDGYTF
>TRBV7-8|TRBJ2-7|NA|NA
TGTGCCAGCAGCTTAGAGATGGGGGTAGGCTACGAGCAGTACTTC
CASSLEMGVGYEQYF
>TRBV2|TRBJ1-1|NA|few
TGTGCCAGCAGAGAACCAGGGCTTGAAGCTTTCTTT
CASREPGLEAFF
>TRBV15|TRBJ2-6|NA|NA
TGTGCCACCAGCAGAGGGACACCCAACTCTGGGGCCAACGTCCTGACTTTC
CATSRGTPNSGANVLTF
>TRBV7-6|TRBJ2-2|NA|NA
TGTGCCAGCAGCGCAGGGGTTTCGGTTAGCACCGGGGAGCTGTTTTTT
CASSAGVSVSTGELFF
>TRBV7-2|TRBJ1-5|TRBD1|few
TGTGCCAGCAGCTTTGTTGGCCAGGGGGGGGCCGGTCAGCCCCAGCATTTT
CASSFVGQGGAGQPQHF
>TRBV28|TRBJ1-5|TRBD1|NA
TGTGCCAGCAGTTTGATTCAGGGGGGAGTGGGCAATCAGCCCCAGCATTTT
CASSLIQGGVGNQPQHF
>TRBV29-1|TRBJ2-1|NA|NA
TGCAGCGTTGAACGGGTAGTCAATGAGCAGTTCTTC
CSVERVVNEQFF
>TRBV7-2|TRBJ2-5|TRBD1|few
TGTGCCAGCAGCTACGGGACAGTACAAGAGACCCAGTACTTC
CASSYGTVQETQYF
>TRBV7-6|TRBJ2-1|TRBD2|NA
TGTGCCAGCAGCTTAGCAACTGCGGCTAGCGGCCCTTGGAATGAGCAGTTCTTC
CASSLATAASGPWNEQFF
>TRBV14|TRBJ2-1|NA|NA
TGTGCCAGCAGCCCACGGCAGGGGTTTAACAATGAGCAGTTCTTC
CASSPRQGFNNEQFF
>TRBV6-6|TRBJ2-1|NA|NA
TGTGCCAGCAGCTCCGGAGGGGGGAATATGAATGAGCAGTTCTTC
CASSSGGGNMNEQFF
>TRBV6-6|TRBJ1-2|NA|NA
TGTGCCAGCAGTTACTCGGACCTCTACACCTTC
CASSYSDLYTF
>TRBV7-6|TRBJ1-1|NA|few
TGTGCCAGCAGCCTCAGCACAGGTGAAGCTTTCTTT
CASSLSTGEAFF
>TRBV7-9|TRBJ2-5|NA|NA
TGTGCCAGCAGCTTAGTCGGTAACAGCCAAGAGACCCAGTACTTC
CASSLVGNSQETQYF
>TRBV7-2|TRBJ2-3|NA|many
TGTGCCAGCAGCTTAAACGGGGGCCCTCGCGCAGATACGCAGTATTTT
CASSLNGGPRADTQYF
>TRBV7-3|TRBJ2-3|NA|few
TGTGCCAGCAGCTTGACAGGAAGCACAGATACGCAGTATTTT
CASSLTGSTDTQYF
>TRBV20-1|TRBJ1-2|NA|few
TGCAGTGCTCCCGCGGGTCTGGGCGGCTACACCTTC
CSAPAGLGGYTF
>TRBV7-8|TRBJ2-5|NA|few
TGTGCCAGCAGCTTAGTAGGGGGGATTGAGCAAGAGACCCAGTACTTC
CASSLVGGIEQETQYF
>TRBV5-6|TRBJ2-2|NA|many
TGTGCCAGCAGCGACGGGTTTACCGGGGAGCTGTTTTTT
CASSDGFTGELFF
>TRBV7-9|TRBJ2-1|TRBD2|many
TGTGCCAGCAGCTCATCCCCAAGCGGGGGGGAGAATGAGCAGTTCTTC
CASSSSPSGGENEQFF
>TRBV12-3/TRBV12-4|TRBJ2-3|NA|many
TGTGCCAGCAGTTTAGCTTTGGGAGGACACGGAGATACGCAGTATTTT
CASSLALGGHGDTQYF